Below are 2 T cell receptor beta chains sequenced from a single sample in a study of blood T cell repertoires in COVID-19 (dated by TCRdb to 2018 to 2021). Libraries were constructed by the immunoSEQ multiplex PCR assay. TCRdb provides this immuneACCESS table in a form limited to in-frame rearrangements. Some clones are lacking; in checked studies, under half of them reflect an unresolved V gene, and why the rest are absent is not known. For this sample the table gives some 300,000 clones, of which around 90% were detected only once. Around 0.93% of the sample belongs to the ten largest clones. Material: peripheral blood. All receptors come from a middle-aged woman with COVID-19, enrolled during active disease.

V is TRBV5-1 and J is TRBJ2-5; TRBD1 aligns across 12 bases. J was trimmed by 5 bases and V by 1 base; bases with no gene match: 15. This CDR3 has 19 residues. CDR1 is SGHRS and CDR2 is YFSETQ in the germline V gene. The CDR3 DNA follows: TGCGCCAGCAGCTTGTTCGGGACAGGGGGCGCGGGAGCTTGGGAGACCCAGTACTTC. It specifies CASSLFGTGGAGAWETQYF.

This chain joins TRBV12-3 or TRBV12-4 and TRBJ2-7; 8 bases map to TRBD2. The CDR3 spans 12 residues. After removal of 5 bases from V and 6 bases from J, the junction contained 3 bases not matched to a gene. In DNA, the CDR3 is TGTGCCAGCAGTATTAGCGGGGCCGAGCAGTACTTC. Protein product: CASSISGAEQYF.